The 3 T cell receptor beta chains listed next were all sequenced from one sample in a study of T cell responses to AZD1222 COVID-19 vaccine. Measured with immunoSEQ multiplex PCR; TCRdb has only the in-frame clones, and not every one. The data show tens of thousands of clones, with roughly 88% seen just once and 5.8% held by the top ten. The material sequenced was peripheral blood, taken on day 0 of AZD1222 vaccination. Receptor source: an adult in good health.

CDR3 sequence reads: CASSVRGQDTIYF. The CDR3, as DNA: TGTGCCAGCAGCGTTAGGGGGCAGGACACCATATATTTT. The chain joins TRBV3-1 (or the pseudogene TRBV3-2) to TRBJ1-3; 7 nucleotides align to TRBD1. The CDR3 is 13 residues long. CDR1 and CDR2 from the germline V gene are LGHDT and YNNKEL (reference sequence). The V segment lost 5 bases and the J segment 8 bases; nucleotides outside the gene matches: 6.

This sequence joins TRBV15 and TRBJ1-4; possible D gene TRBD1, 6 bases. The germline CDR1 and CDR2 sequences are LNHNV and YYDKDF (reference sequence). The V end lost 3 bases, the J end lost 0 bases, and 8 bases lay between the germline ends. The CDR3 has 15 amino acids. The CDR3 spells CATSRGTTTNEKLFF. In nucleotides, the CDR3 is TGTGCCACCAGCAGGGGGACAACAACTAATGAAAAACTGTTTTTT.

V is TRBV28 and J is TRBJ2-3; D is perhaps TRBD2 (5 bases). The CDR3 is 12 residues long. Trimming removed 6 bases at V and 1 base at J, with 5 bases between. CDR1 is MDHEN and CDR2 is SYDVKM in the germline V gene. CDR3 in DNA: TGTGCCAGCAGGGAGGGCACAGATACGCAGTATTTT. It translates to CASREGTDTQYF.